This is a list of T cell receptor beta chains from one sample in a study of T cells expressing NK-cell markers. TCRdb re-called the 5' RACE reads, yielding one record per CDR3 amino acid sequence without DNA. Here the sample table reports roughly 430,000 distinct CDR3 sequences. Source material: blood T cells: a sorted CD56 or NKG2C T cell subset, CD4+ or CD8+ T cells, or bulk PBMC T cells (not recorded which). All receptors derive from a woman aged 18 to 75 in good health. Both conserved end residues are part of each CDR3.

v_call	j_call	cdr3_length	cdr3_aa
TRBV2	TRBJ2-1	13	CASSEYPDNEQFF
TRBV14	TRBJ2-2	14	CASSMGMLTGELFF
TRBV20-1	TRBJ2-5	14	CSAPEGRLGETQYF
TRBV28	TRBJ1-1	12	CASSFTPEGAFF
TRBV19	TRBJ1-1	13	CASSIDRGREAFF
TRBV12-3/TRBV12-4	TRBJ2-3	12	CASSSGIDTQYF
TRBV20-1	TRBJ2-2	13	CSANRDSAGELFF
TRBV20-1	TRBJ2-3	16	CSARPTQGPHTDTQYF
TRBV6-5	TRBJ2-2	15	CASSYSNGGTGELFF
TRBV20-1	TRBJ2-3	13	CSDPDTNTDTQYF
TRBV4-3	TRBJ2-6	17	CASSQDPGPRGINVLTF
TRBV12-3/TRBV12-4	TRBJ1-6	15	CASSRRVPYNSPLHF